The 2 T cell receptor beta chains below come from one sample, sequenced in a study of a mutant IDH1 vaccine in newly diagnosed glioma (dated by TCRdb to about 2021). The time point label here, explained by the study, means: week 35, safety follow-up. Every vaccine dose consisted of 300 ug of a 20-mer mutant IDH1 peptide in Montanide, administered subcutaneously together with topical imiquimod. These receptors lack a known antigen. Libraries were made using the immunoSEQ multiplex PCR assay. TCRdb mirrors the immuneACCESS table, restricted to in-frame sequences. Some clones are absent from its copies; in checked studies, under half trace to an unresolved V gene, and the reason for the others is unknown. The sample table shows roughly 32,000 clones, and approximately 78% are seen once. Jointly, the top ten make up around 6.8% of the sample. The material sequenced was PBMCs, taken from a glioma patient whose treatment included an IDH1 peptide vaccine. These receptors were collected from a woman in her late teens or twenties with glioma.

CDR3 in DNA: TGTGCCAGCAGCCGGACAGATAATCAGCCCCAGCATTTT. Protein: CASSRTDNQPQHF. This chain connects TRBV6-1 to TRBJ1-5, with D maybe TRBD1 (6 bases). CDR1 MNHNS and CDR2 SASEGT come from the germline V gene. CDR3 length: 13 residues. The ends were cut back, 6 bases at V and 4 bases at J, with 10 bases in the middle.

The CDR3 DNA sequence: TGTGCTAGTGCCCTGACAGATACCGGGGAGCTGTTTTTT. This translates into CASALTDTGELFF. The V and J genes are TRBV12-5 and TRBJ2-2; the D gene is possibly TRBD1 (5 bases). V was shortened by 7 bases and J by 5 bases, with 11 bases between the two germline ends. The CDR3 is 13 amino acids. Germline V gene data show CDR1 as LGHNT and CDR2 as FRNRAP.